The 8 T cell receptor beta chains below come from one sample, sequenced in a study of radiotherapy plus CTLA-4 blockade in lung cancer. Libraries were prepared by immunoSEQ multiplex PCR; TCRdb keeps only in-frame clonotypes and omits some of them. Here the sample spans about 95,000 clones, under 90% being singletons. This material consisted of peripheral blood, taken from a patient treated with radiotherapy plus ipilimumab. The receptors shown here come from a human donor with non-small cell lung cancer who had stable disease on radiotherapy plus ipilimumab.

V is TRBV6-4 and J is TRBJ1-4; D is uncertain. The CDR3 runs to 13 residues. Germline V lookup: CDR1 MRHNA, CDR2 SNTAGT. Trimming took 5 bases from V and 4 from J, leaving 8 bases between them. The CDR3 region is CASSLRLNEKLFF. The CDR3, as DNA: TGTGCCAGCAGTTTAAGGCTTAATGAAAAACTGTTTTTT.

The chain is built from TRBV7-9 and TRBJ1-1; D gene ambiguous. The CDR3 totals 13 residues. Germline V gives CDR1 SEHNR, CDR2 FQNEAQ (reference sequence). Between the trimmed V and J ends, which lost 3 bases and 4 bases, there was a span of 9 bases. The CDR3 nucleotides read TGTGCCAGCAGCTTTAAGAGTGGCACTGAAGCTTTCTTT. This encodes CASSFKSGTEAFF.

The genes are TRBV30 and TRBJ1-2, with D uncertain. Per the germline V gene, CDR1 is GTSNPN and CDR2 is SVGIG (reference sequence). The CDR3 is 11 residues long. The CDR3 nucleotides are TGTGCTCGCCCCCCTGCCTATGGCTACACCTTC. Encoded protein: CARPPAYGYTF.

The chain is built from TRBV27 and TRBJ1-2, with 7 positions matching TRBD1. The germline V gene has CDR1 MNHEY and CDR2 SMNVEV (reference sequence). Trimming at V came to 2 bases and at J to 2 bases, leaving 8 bases not matched to a gene. The CDR3 totals 16 residues. CDR3 nucleotide sequence: TGTGCCAGCAGTTTAGTCCGGACAGGATGGAACTATGGCTACACCTTC. Its translation is CASSLVRTGWNYGYTF.

This clone has just one count. CDR3 loop: CASSLAWGTSGRAQETQYF. The CDR3 bases are TGTGCCAGCAGCTTAGCGTGGGGGACTAGCGGGAGGGCCCAAGAGACCCAGTACTTC. V is TRBV7-6 and J is TRBJ2-5; 16 nucleotides match TRBD2. This CDR3 spans 19 amino acids. The germline CDR1 and CDR2 sequences are SGHVS and FNYEAQ. The V segment lost 0 bases and the J segment 1 base; nucleotides outside the gene matches: 5.

The chain combines TRBV4-2 with TRBJ2-5; perhaps TRBD2 as D (6 bases). CDR3 size: 15 residues. Germline V gene lookup returns CDR1 LGHNA and CDR2 YNFKEQ. V lost 6 bases and J 0 bases, leaving 14 bases between the germline ends. Here the CDR3 reads CASSPRVADQETQYF. For the CDR3, the DNA is TGTGCCAGCAGTCCAAGAGTAGCGGACCAAGAGACCCAGTACTTC.

To note about this clone: One end of the junction fails to match germline, which may point to a read error. The V gene is TRBV7-9, the J gene TRBJ1-6; TRBD1 might be the D (5 bases). Germline CDR1 reads SEHNR; CDR2 reads FQNEAQ (reference sequence). The CDR3 has 15 amino acids. CDR3 sequence: CASRLGAGWDSPLHF. The DNA of the CDR3 is TGTGCCAGCAGGTTAGGGGCAGGGTGGGATTCACCCCTCCACTTT.

This clone appeared a single time. The V and J genes are TRBV7-7 and TRBJ2-7; 7 bases match TRBD1. The CDR3 runs to 14 residues. The V segment lost 6 bases and the J segment 2 bases; nucleotides outside the gene matches: 7. Germline CDR1 SSHAT, CDR2 FNYEAQ (reference sequence). For the CDR3, the DNA is TGTGCCAGCAGTTCCGGGACAGCTCCCTACGAGCAGTACTTC. Protein: CASSSGTAPYEQYF.